A single sample is the source of the 4 T cell receptor beta chains below, sequenced in a study of shared clonotypes between healthy human individuals (TCRdb year 2020). The library was produced with the immunoSEQ multiplex PCR assay. The table comes from immuneACCESS by way of TCRdb, which keeps in-frame sequences with V and J called. Part of the clones is missing from these tables; in studies checked, under half for an unresolved V gene and the rest for unknown reasons. Within this sample are 450,000 to 500,000 clones, with over 65% of them counted one time only. 10% to 15% of the sample comes from the top ten. The source material was PBMCs. The origin of the receptors is a woman between 40 and 50 years old in good health. Some clones in this sample may be carry-over from other donors' samples.

Concerning this clone: Within the sample, other DNA sequences also encode this same CDR3. V gene TRBV9 combines with J gene TRBJ2-5, with TRBD2 identical over 11 bases. Germline V lookup: CDR1 SGDLS, CDR2 YYNGEE. The J segment lost 4 bases and the V segment lost 2 bases, leaving 4 bases of the junction unmatched. The CDR3 totals 15 residues. The CDR3 is CASSVGLAGGETQYF. As DNA, the CDR3 is TGTGCCAGCAGCGTTGGACTAGCGGGTGGAGAGACCCAGTACTTC.

The chain recombines TRBV27 with TRBJ1-3, with unresolved D. CDR3 size: 16 residues. Germline CDR1 and CDR2: MNHEY and SMNVEV (reference sequence). V was trimmed by 6 bases and J by 3 bases, leaving 18 bases between them. In nucleotides, the CDR3 is TGTGCCAGCAGGCCCCTCTCCAAGGCGGTTGGAAACACCATATATTTT. This sequence encodes CASRPLSKAVGNTIYF.

V and J are TRBV7-9 and TRBJ2-1, with 8 bases fitting TRBD2. Germline V gene sequence: CDR1 SEHNR, CDR2 FQNEAQ (reference sequence). Unmatched junction bases numbered 12, after V lost 5 bases and J lost 0 bases. This CDR3 is built from 18 residues. The DNA for the CDR3 is TGTGCCAGCAGCCGAATAGCGGGACCGATCGGCTCCTACAATGAGCAGTTCTTC. Its protein product is CASSRIAGPIGSYNEQFF.

The chain employs TRBV5-1 and TRBJ2-3; 7 nucleotides align to TRBD1. CDR3 length equals 15 residues. V lost 3 bases and J lost 3; bases outside the gene matches: 7. Per the germline V gene, CDR1 is SGHRS and CDR2 is YFSETQ. In DNA form, the CDR3 reads TGCGCCAGCAGCTCGCTCGGACAGGTAACAGATACGCAGTATTTT. Protein: CASSSLGQVTDTQYF.